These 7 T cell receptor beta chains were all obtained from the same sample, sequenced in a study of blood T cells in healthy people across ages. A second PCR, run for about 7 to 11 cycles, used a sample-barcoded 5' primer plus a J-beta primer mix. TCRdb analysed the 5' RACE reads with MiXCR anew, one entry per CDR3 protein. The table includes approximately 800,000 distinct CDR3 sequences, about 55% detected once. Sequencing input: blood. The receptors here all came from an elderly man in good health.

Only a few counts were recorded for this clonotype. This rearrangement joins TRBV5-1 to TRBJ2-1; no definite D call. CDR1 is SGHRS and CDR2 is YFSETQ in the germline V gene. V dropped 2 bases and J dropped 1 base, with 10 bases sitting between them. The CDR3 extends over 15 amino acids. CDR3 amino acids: CASSFRVGSYNEQFF. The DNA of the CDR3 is TGCGCCAGCAGCTTCCGCGTTGGATCCTACAATGAGCAGTTCTTC.

The CDR3 is CSASLLFSYEQYF. The CDR3 DNA reads as TGCAGTGCTAGCCTTCTCTTCTCCTACGAGCAGTACTTC. The gene calls are TRBV20-1 and TRBJ2-7; D gene ambiguous. There are 13 residues in the CDR3. V lost 3 bases, J lost 0 bases, and 9 bases lay in between. Germline V gene sequence: CDR1 DFQATT, CDR2 SNEGSKA (reference sequence).

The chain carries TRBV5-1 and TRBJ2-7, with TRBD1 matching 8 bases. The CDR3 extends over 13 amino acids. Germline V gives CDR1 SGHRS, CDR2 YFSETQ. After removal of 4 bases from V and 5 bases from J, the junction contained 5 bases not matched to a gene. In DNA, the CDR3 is TGCGCCAGCAGCGAACCAGGGGGCAACGAGCAGTACTTC. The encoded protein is CASSEPGGNEQYF.

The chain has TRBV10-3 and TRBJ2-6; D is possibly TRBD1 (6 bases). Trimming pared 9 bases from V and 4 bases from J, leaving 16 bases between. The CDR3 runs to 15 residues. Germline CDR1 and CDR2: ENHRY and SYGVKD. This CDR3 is CAIKLQGNGANVLTF. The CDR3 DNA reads TGTGCCATTAAACTGCAGGGGAACGGGGCCAACGTCCTGACTTTC.

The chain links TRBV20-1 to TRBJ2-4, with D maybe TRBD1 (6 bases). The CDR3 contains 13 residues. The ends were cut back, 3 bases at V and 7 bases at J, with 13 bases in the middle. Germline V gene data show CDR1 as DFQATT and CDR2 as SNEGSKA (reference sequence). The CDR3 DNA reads TGCAGTGCTAGGCCAGGGGCAGCGAACATTCAGTACTTC. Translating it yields CSARPGAANIQYF.

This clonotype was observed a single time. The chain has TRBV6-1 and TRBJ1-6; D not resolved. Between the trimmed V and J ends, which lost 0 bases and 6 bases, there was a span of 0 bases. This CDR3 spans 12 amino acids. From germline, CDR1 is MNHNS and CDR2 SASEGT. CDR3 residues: CASSEANSPLHF. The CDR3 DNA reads TGTGCCAGCAGTGAAGCTAATTCACCCCTCCACTTT.

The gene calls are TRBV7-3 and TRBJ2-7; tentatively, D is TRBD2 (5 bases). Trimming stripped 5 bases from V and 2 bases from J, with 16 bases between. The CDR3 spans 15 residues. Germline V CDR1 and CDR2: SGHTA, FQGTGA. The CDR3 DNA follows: TGTGCCAGCAGCGTCGGGGTCCTCCCACCCTACGAGCAGTACTTC. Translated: CASSVGVLPPYEQYF.